Below, 13 T cell receptor beta chains from the same sample are listed, as sequenced in a study of T-cell memory formation after mild COVID-19. TCRdb analysed the 5' RACE reads with MiXCR anew, one entry per CDR3 protein. Among hundreds of thousands of distinct CDR3 sequences listed, 28% were seen once. The sequencing sample was made of PBMCs or a T cell subset sorted from them (not recorded which). Receptor source: an adult woman who had mild COVID-19 (a few samples of this study predate the infection). Cell type and time point are not known.

J is TRBJ2-7 and V is TRBV7-9; 10 nucleotides line up with TRBD2. The CDR3 consists of 16 residues. With 5 bases clipped from V and 0 bases from J, the junction kept 7 bases outside the gene matches. CDR1 is SEHNR, CDR2 FQNEAQ, per germline (reference sequence). In nucleotides, the CDR3 is TGTGCCAGCAGCACATCCTGGACTAGCGGCTCCTACGAGCAGTACTTC. Translated, it gives CASSTSWTSGSYEQYF.

This clonotype was seen only a few times. The chain uses TRBV3-1 and TRBJ1-5; no firm D call. Germline CDR1 and CDR2: LGHDT and YNNKEL (reference sequence). CDR3 length: 14 residues. Trimming shortened V by 0 bases and J by 3 bases, and 6 bases separated the two germline ends. CDR3 protein: CASSQEGNNQPQHF. CDR3 in DNA: TGTGCCAGCAGCCAAGAAGGTAACAATCAGCCCCAGCATTTT.

The J gene is TRBJ2-2, the V gene TRBV24-1, with 12 bases matching TRBD2. The CDR3 extends over 16 amino acids. The V segment lost 6 bases and the J segment 1 base; nucleotides outside the gene matches: 2. Germline V gives CDR1 KGHDR, CDR2 SFDVKD. The CDR3 DNA is TGTGCCACCAGTCCTAGCGGGGGGGGGAACACCGGGGAGCTGTTTTTT. It is translated as CATSPSGGGNTGELFF.

The rearrangement links TRBV24-1 to TRBJ2-1; 9 positions match TRBD2. Germline V gives CDR1 KGHDR, CDR2 SFDVKD. With 6 bases clipped from V and 4 bases from J, the junction kept 9 bases outside the gene matches. CDR3 size: 16 residues. CDR3 sequence reads: CATSRTSSGTYNEQFF. For the CDR3, the DNA is TGTGCCACCAGTAGGACTTCTAGCGGGACTTACAATGAGCAGTTCTTC.

CDR3 sequence reads: CASSRSLEPGELFF. In nucleotides, the CDR3 is TGTGCCAGCAGCCGCAGTCTAGAGCCCGGGGAGCTGTTTTTT. The chain employs TRBV5-5 and TRBJ2-2; no clear D. Per the germline V gene, CDR1 is SGHKS and CDR2 is YYEKEE (reference sequence). The CDR3 extends over 14 amino acids. Trimming shortened V by 4 bases and J by 6 bases, and 13 bases separated the two germline ends. The whole variable domain, filled in from reference TRBV5-5 and TRBJ2-2, reads DAGVTQSPTHLIKTRGQQVTLRCSPISGHKSVSWYQQVLGQGPQFIFQYYEKEERGRGNFPDRFSARQFPNYSSELNVNALLLGDSALYLCASSRSLEPGELFFGEGSRLTVL.

V usage is TRBV6-2 or TRBV6-3 and J usage is TRBJ2-5; D gene unclear. The ends were cut back, 4 bases at V and 7 bases at J, with 13 bases in the middle. CDR3 length: 13 residues. Germline CDR1 MNHEY, CDR2 SVGEGT. The CDR3 region has the DNA TGTGCCAGCAGTTCTACCAGGCTCGGGACCCAGTACTTC. Amino acids: CASSSTRLGTQYF.

This clonotype was found a few times. This rearrangement joins TRBV7-9 to TRBJ1-1, with D maybe TRBD1 (5 bases). Germline V gene sequence: CDR1 SEHNR, CDR2 FQNEAQ (reference sequence). The germline V and J ends were trimmed by 7 bases and 7 bases, with 19 bases remaining between them. The CDR3 sequence is 14 residues long. The CDR3: CASTSTRGGLEAFF. CDR3 DNA: TGTGCCAGCACCTCCACGAGGGGTGGACTTGAAGCTTTCTTT.

J is TRBJ2-1 and V is TRBV11-3; TRBD1 matches at 7 bases. The V segment lost 4 bases and the J segment 4 bases; nucleotides outside the gene matches: 10. CDR3 length: 16 amino acids. Germline assignment: CDR1 SGHNT and CDR2 YENEEA. The CDR3 region is CASSWKKGAGYNEQFF. CDR3 nucleotides: TGTGCCAGCAGCTGGAAGAAGGGGGCTGGGTACAATGAGCAGTTCTTC.

This clonotype was picked up a small number of times. The chain carries TRBV7-3 and TRBJ2-3, with D tentatively TRBD2 (5 bases). The CDR3 contains 15 residues. Trimming pared 5 bases from V and 2 bases from J, leaving 14 bases between. In germline, CDR1 is SGHTA, CDR2 FQGTGA. CDR3 bases: TGTGCCAGCAGCCGGACGGCCGGACTCACAGATACGCAGTATTTT. Amino acids: CASSRTAGLTDTQYF.

This clonotype was picked up many times. CDR3 DNA sequence: TGTGCCACAGGGGGTAGCGGGAGTGTCGCCAAAAACATTCAGTACTTC. Amino acids: CATGGSGSVAKNIQYF. The chain is built from TRBV6-2 or TRBV6-3 and TRBJ2-4, with 9 bases lining up with TRBD2. Per the germline V gene, CDR1 is MNHEY and CDR2 is SVGEGT. The CDR3 is 16 amino acids. V was pared by 10 bases and J by 1 base, with 11 bases of the junction left unmatched.

The chain has TRBV7-3 and TRBJ2-1; TRBD2 matches at 8 bases. The junction had 5 bases not matched to a gene; V was cut back by 5 bases and J by 5 bases. Germline lookup yields CDR1 SGHTA and CDR2 FQGTGA. The length of the CDR3 is 14 residues. CDR3 region: CASSARGANNEQFF. CDR3 nucleotide sequence: TGTGCCAGCAGCGCGCGGGGGGCCAACAATGAGCAGTTCTTC.

This chain links TRBV5-1 with TRBJ1-1; 10 nucleotides match TRBD1. This CDR3 contains 13 residues. J gave up 7 bases and V 4 bases, and 4 bases lay outside the gene matches. Germline V gene data show CDR1 as SGHRS and CDR2 as YFSETQ. In DNA, the CDR3 is TGCGCCAGCAGCCTCGGACAGGGGGTTGAAGCTTTCTTT. Translated: CASSLGQGVEAFF.

The V call is TRBV28, the J call TRBJ1-6; D gene unclear. Trimming took off 6 bases at V and 4 bases at J, with 4 bases between the two ends. From germline, CDR1 is MDHEN and CDR2 SYDVKM. This CDR3 is built from 12 residues. The CDR3 DNA sequence: TGTGCCAGCAGCACTTATAATTCACCCCTCCACTTT. Protein product: CASSTYNSPLHF. Full variable domain (rest looked up from reference TRBV28 and TRBJ1-6): DVKVTQSSRYLVKRTGEKVFLECVQDMDHENMFWYRQDPGLGLRLIYFSYDVKMKEKGDIPEGYSVSREKKERFSLILESASTNQTSMYLCASSTYNSPLHFGNGTRLTVT.